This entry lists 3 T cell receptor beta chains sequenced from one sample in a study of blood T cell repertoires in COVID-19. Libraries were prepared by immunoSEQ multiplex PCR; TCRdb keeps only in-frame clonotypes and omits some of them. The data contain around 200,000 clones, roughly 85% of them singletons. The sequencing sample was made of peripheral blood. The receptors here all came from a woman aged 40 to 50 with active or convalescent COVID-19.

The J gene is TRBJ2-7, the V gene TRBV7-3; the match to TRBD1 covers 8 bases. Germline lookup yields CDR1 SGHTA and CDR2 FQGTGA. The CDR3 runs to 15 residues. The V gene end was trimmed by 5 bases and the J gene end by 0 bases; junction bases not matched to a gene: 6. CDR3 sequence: CASSPGGTGSYEQYF. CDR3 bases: TGTGCCAGCAGCCCGGGCGGGACAGGCTCCTACGAGCAGTACTTC.

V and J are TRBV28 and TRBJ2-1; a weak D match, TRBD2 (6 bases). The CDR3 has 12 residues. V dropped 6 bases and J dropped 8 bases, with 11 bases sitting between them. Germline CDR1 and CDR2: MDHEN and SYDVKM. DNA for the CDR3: TGTGCCAGCAGCCTGACGGGGGATGAGCAGTTCTTC. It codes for CASSLTGDEQFF.

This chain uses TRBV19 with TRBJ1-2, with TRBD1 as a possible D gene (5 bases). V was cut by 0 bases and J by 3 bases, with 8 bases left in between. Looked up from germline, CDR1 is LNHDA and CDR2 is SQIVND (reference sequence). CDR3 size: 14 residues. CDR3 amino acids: CASSIESGDYGYTF. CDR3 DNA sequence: TGTGCCAGTAGTATAGAGTCGGGGGACTATGGCTACACCTTC.